The TCR beta chain under discussion was sequenced for a study of CD8 T cells in Susac syndrome. The CDR3 contains 13 residues. Germline-derived CDR1 and CDR2 are GTSNPN and SVGIG (reference sequence). Trimming took 3 bases from V and 7 from J, leaving 13 bases between them. The study used healthy donors as controls matched for age and sex. The CD8+ and CD4+ T cells were negatively isolated, with the TEMRA cells enriched by FACS. Random hexamers were used to reverse transcribe the RNA input (roughly 0.5 to 1 ug). From the immunoSEQ multiplex PCR reads, TCRdb called clonotypes with MiXCR, one entry per CDR3 protein. The data show under 200,000 distinct CDR3 sequences, 92% seen once.

Specimen: CD4+ T cells from PBMCs. The sequence derives from a human donor in good health. This chain links TRBV30 with TRBJ1-5; D remains unclear. This CDR3 is CAWRPDLGQPQHF. CDR3 coding DNA: TGTGCCTGGAGGCCGGACCTGGGGCAGCCCCAGCATTTT.